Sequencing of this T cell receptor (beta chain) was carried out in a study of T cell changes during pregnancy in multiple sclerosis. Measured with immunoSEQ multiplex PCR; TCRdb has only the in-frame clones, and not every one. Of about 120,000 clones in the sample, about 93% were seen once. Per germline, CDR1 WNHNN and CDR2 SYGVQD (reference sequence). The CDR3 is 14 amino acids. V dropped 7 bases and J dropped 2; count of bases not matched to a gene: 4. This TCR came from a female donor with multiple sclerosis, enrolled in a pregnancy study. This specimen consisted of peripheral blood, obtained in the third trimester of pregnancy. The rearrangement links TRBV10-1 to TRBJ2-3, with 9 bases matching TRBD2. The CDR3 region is CASTPGLATDTQYF. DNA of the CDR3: TGCGCCAGCACACCGGGACTAGCCACAGATACGCAGTATTTT.